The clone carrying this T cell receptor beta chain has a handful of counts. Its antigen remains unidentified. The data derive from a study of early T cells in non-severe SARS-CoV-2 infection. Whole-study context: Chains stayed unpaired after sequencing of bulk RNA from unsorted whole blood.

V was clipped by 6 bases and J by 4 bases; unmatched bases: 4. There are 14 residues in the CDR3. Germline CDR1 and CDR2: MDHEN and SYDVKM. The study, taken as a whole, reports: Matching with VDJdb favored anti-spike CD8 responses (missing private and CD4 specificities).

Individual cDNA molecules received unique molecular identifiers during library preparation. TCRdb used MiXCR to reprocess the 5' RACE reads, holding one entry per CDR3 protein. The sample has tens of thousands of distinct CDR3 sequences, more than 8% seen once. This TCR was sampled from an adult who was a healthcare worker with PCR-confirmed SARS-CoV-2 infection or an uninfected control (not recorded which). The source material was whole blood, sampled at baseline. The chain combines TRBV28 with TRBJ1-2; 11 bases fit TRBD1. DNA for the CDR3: TGTGCCAGCAGAAGGACAGGGGGCGGCTATGGCTACACCTTC. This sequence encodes CASRRTGGGYGYTF.